This T cell receptor (beta chain) was captured by sequencing in a study of blood T cell repertoires in COVID-19. TCRdb keeps only in-frame clones here, not all; method: immunoSEQ multiplex PCR. Altogether some 200,000 clones are present, approximately 91% being singletons, with the ten largest covering 18%. Trimming at V came to 4 bases and at J to 0 bases, leaving 6 bases not matched to a gene. This CDR3 spans 16 amino acids. Germline CDR1 KGHSH, CDR2 LQKENI. Patients at the Seattle site were enrolled during active infection and followed longitudinally. Material for sequencing was peripheral blood. The rearrangement links TRBV18 to TRBJ2-1; 7 bases are a match to TRBD2. This TCR came from a man aged 45 to 65 with COVID-19, enrolled during active disease. The CDR3 loop is CASSQLARDSYNEQFF. CDR3 DNA: TGTGCCAGCTCACAACTAGCGCGGGACTCCTACAATGAGCAGTTCTTC.